The TCR beta chain described here comes from a study of CD8+ T cells in alopecia areata. Between the trimmed V and J ends, which lost 6 bases and 2 bases, there was a span of 10 bases. The CDR3 is made up of 14 amino acids. Per the germline V gene, CDR1 is SEHNR and CDR2 is FQNEAQ (reference sequence). RNA, once extracted, was reverse transcribed into cDNA for use as the sequencing template. Sequencing used immunoSEQ multiplex PCR; TCRdb keeps in-frame clones, though not all of them. The sample holds approximately 34,000 clones, around 50% seen once. Study-wide results and caveats: Sharing of TCRs across patients appeared less clear than in mice, possibly for HLA-related reasons. Normal scalp had lower clonality than lesional scalp, with alopecia totalis/universalis lesions showing this most strongly.

Alopecia areata patients provided lesional scalp punch biopsies and peripheral blood, both collected for the study. As regards this clone: Its specificity is not known.

V usage is TRBV7-9 and J usage is TRBJ2-2; the D is unclear. Sequenced: NKG2D-high CD8+ T cells sorted from blood. The sequence was collected from a human donor with alopecia areata. The CDR3 bases are TGTGCCAGCAGTCCCAGTGTAAACACCGGGGAGCTGTTTTTT. The encoded protein is CASSPSVNTGELFF.